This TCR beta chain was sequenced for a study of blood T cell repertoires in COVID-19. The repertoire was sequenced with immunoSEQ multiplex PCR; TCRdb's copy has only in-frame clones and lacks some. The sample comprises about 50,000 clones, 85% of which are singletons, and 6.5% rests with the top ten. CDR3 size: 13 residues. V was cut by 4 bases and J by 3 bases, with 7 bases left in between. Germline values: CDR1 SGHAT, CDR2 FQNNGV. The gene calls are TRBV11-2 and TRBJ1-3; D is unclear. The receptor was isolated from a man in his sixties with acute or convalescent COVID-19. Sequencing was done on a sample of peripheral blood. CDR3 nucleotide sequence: TGTGCCAGCAGCTCCGACTTTGGAAACACCATATATTTT. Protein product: CASSSDFGNTIYF.